Each of the 17 T cell receptor beta chains below was sequenced from the same sample in a study of OX40 agonist ivuxolimab in advanced cancers. Libraries were built with the immunoSEQ multiplex PCR assay. This is the immuneACCESS table as TCRdb keeps it, with only in-frame sequences that have V and J called. A part of the clones is gone; compared with another copy, unresolved V genes explain less than half, and the rest is unexplained. This sample gives 20,000 to 25,000 clones in total; over 80% of them show up just once. Roughly half of the sample rests with the top ten. The sample consisted of CD4+ or CD8+ T cells sorted from blood, taken in a trial of the OX40 agonist ivuxolimab. These receptors were collected from an adult with an advanced solid tumor such as melanoma, head and neck, liver or kidney cancer.

The V and J genes are TRBV7-2 and TRBJ2-7, with a possible D match to TRBD1 (7 bases). Deletions cut 0 bases from V and 7 bases from J, with 13 bases between. The CDR3 has 14 residues. Germline assignment: CDR1 SGHTA and CDR2 FQGNSA. The CDR3: CASSLAGGGEEQYF. CDR3 coding DNA: TGTGCCAGCAGCTTAGCAGGAGGGGGCGAGGAGCAGTACTTC.

V gene TRBV19 combines with J gene TRBJ1-2; 9 bases match TRBD1. From germline, CDR1 is LNHDA and CDR2 SQIVND (reference sequence). After removal of 3 bases from V and 6 bases from J, the junction contained 8 bases not matched to a gene. This CDR3 is 15 amino acids long. The CDR3: CASSIAGTGPDGYTF. The CDR3 DNA is TGTGCCAGTAGTATCGCCGGGACAGGGCCCGATGGCTACACCTTC.

J is TRBJ2-3 and V is TRBV6-1, with D perhaps matching TRBD2 (6 bases). The germline V gene encodes CDR1 MNHNS and CDR2 SASEGT. The CDR3 loop spans 15 amino acids. The V end lost 7 bases, the J end lost 6 bases, and 20 bases lay between the germline ends. The CDR3 protein is CASKGGAPRMDTQYF. The CDR3 DNA reads TGTGCCAGCAAGGGCGGGGCCCCCCGAATGGATACGCAGTATTTT.

J is TRBJ1-1 and V is TRBV7-8; perhaps TRBD1 as D (6 bases). The length of the CDR3 is 17 residues. Trimming removed 5 bases from V and 2 bases from J, with 21 bases in between. Per the germline V gene, CDR1 is SGHVS and CDR2 is FQNEAQ. The CDR3 region is CASSLTSFPTGNTEAFF. In nucleotides, the CDR3 is TGTGCCAGCAGCCTTACGTCTTTCCCGACAGGTAACACTGAAGCTTTCTTT.

The chain has TRBV5-5 and TRBJ1-1; possibly TRBD1 for D (6 bases). The V end lost 2 bases, the J end lost 1 base, and 12 bases lay between the germline ends. CDR3 length: 15 amino acids. Germline CDR1 is SGHKS and CDR2 is YYEKEE (reference sequence). As DNA, the CDR3 is TGTGCCAGCAGCTTTTTTGGGACACAGAACACTGAAGCTTTCTTT. Its translation is CASSFFGTQNTEAFF.

The chain has TRBV7-9 and TRBJ2-5; D unresolved. CDR3 length equals 13 residues. Germline loops: CDR1 SEHNR, CDR2 FQNEAQ (reference sequence). V gave up 5 bases and J gave up 4 bases, with 11 bases separating them. The CDR3 bases are TGTGCCAGCAGCCTGCCTAACCGAGAGACCCAGTACTTC. This sequence encodes CASSLPNRETQYF.

The chain employs TRBV27 and TRBJ2-1; 7 nucleotides match TRBD2. Losses at the gene ends were 0 bases for V and 8 bases for J; bases not matched to a gene: 10. Germline V gene sequence: CDR1 MNHEY, CDR2 SMNVEV (reference sequence). The CDR3 length is 16 residues. CDR3 DNA sequence: TGTGCCAGCAGTTTATCGGGGGAGGGACTCTGGGATGAGCAGTTCTTC. Translating it yields CASSLSGEGLWDEQFF.

The chain carries TRBV9 and TRBJ2-2; D is unclear. V lost 7 bases to trimming and J lost 6 bases, with 7 bases between them. The CDR3 loop spans 11 amino acids. Per the germline V gene, CDR1 is SGDLS and CDR2 is YYNGEE. The chain's CDR3 is CASGRPGELFF. The CDR3 DNA follows: TGTGCCAGCGGACGACCCGGGGAGCTGTTTTTT.

The chain joins TRBV7-9 to TRBJ2-7; 10 bases align to TRBD1. CDR3 length: 15 residues. CDR1 and CDR2 from the germline V gene are SEHNR and FQNEAQ (reference sequence). Trimming at V came to 5 bases and at J to 2 bases, leaving 6 bases not matched to a gene. In DNA form, the CDR3 reads TGTGCCAGCAGCCCTATCGGGACAGGGGCCTACGAGCAGTACTTC. This gives the protein CASSPIGTGAYEQYF.

V gene TRBV4-3 combines with J gene TRBJ2-3; D possibly corresponds to TRBD2 (7 bases). Germline CDR1 reads LGHNA; CDR2 reads YSLEER. This CDR3 is built from 16 residues. V shed 0 bases and J shed 2 bases, with 12 bases lying between them. DNA of the CDR3: TGCGCCAGCAGCCAAGATGGCGGGGGCCCCACAGATACGCAGTATTTT. Its protein product is CASSQDGGGPTDTQYF.

The gene calls are TRBV6-1 and TRBJ2-7; D not certain. Germline-derived CDR1 and CDR2 are MNHNS and SASEGT. This CDR3 has 15 amino acids. Trimming cost V 2 bases and J 0 bases, with 11 bases left between them. The CDR3: CASSEYVGSSYEQYF. CDR3 sequence (DNA): TGTGCCAGCAGTGAATATGTCGGCAGCTCCTACGAGCAGTACTTC.

This CDR3 is CASSTSPSGLYNEQFF. CDR3 nucleotide sequence: TGTGCCAGTAGTACTAGTCCTAGCGGACTCTACAATGAGCAGTTCTTC. The chain recombines TRBV19 with TRBJ2-1, with 7 bases aligning to TRBD2. This CDR3 is built from 16 residues. The germline CDR1 and CDR2 sequences are LNHDA and SQIVND (reference sequence). The trim removed 4 bases at V and 3 bases at J, leaving 9 bases unmatched.

The J gene is TRBJ2-7, the V gene TRBV9; maybe TRBD2 (5 bases). CDR1 SGDLS and CDR2 YYNGEE come from the germline V gene. The length of the CDR3 is 14 residues. The V gene lost 0 bases and the J gene lost 1 base, with 8 bases spanning the gap. The CDR3 coding sequence is TGTGCCAGCAGCGTAGGGTCGGGGTCCTACGAGCAGTACTTC. This encodes CASSVGSGSYEQYF.

The chain is built from TRBV7-8 and TRBJ1-4; a possible D gene is TRBD1 (5 bases). The V gene's germline CDR1 is SGHVS and CDR2 FQNEAQ. CDR3 length: 17 amino acids. The V and J ends lost 1 base and 3 bases respectively, with 15 bases between them. The CDR3 DNA reads TGTGCCAGCAGCTTAGTACGGGGCGCGAGGTCTAATGAAAAACTGTTTTTT. This gives the protein CASSLVRGARSNEKLFF.

Concerning this clone itself: This sample also contains other DNA sequences that code for the same CDR3. The genes are TRBV27 and TRBJ2-7, with D possibly matching TRBD2 (7 bases). CDR3 size: 13 residues. V lost 5 bases, J lost 3 bases, and 11 bases lay in between. Germline CDR1 reads MNHEY; CDR2 reads SMNVEV (reference sequence). The CDR3 region has the DNA TGTGCCAGCAGTCCTAGGGGGGGCTACGAGCAGTACTTC. Encoded protein: CASSPRGGYEQYF.

The chain combines TRBV12-5 with TRBJ2-7; D may be TRBD2 (5 bases). Germline-derived CDR1 and CDR2 are LGHNT and FRNRAP. The length of the CDR3 is 15 residues. Trimming took off 0 bases at V and 3 bases at J, with 12 bases between the two ends. In DNA form, the CDR3 reads TGTGCTAGTGGTTTGGTTGGATCGGGATACTACGAGCAGTACTTC. As protein: CASGLVGSGYYEQYF.

This clone was recorded once. This rearrangement joins TRBV5-4 to TRBJ2-7, with D perhaps TRBD1 (5 bases). The CDR3 length is 12 residues. Germline lookup yields CDR1 SGHNT and CDR2 YYREEE (reference sequence). V lost 6 bases and J lost 6, with 13 bases in between. The CDR3 loop reads CASMTESAEQYF. CDR3 in DNA: TGTGCCAGCATGACAGAATCGGCCGAGCAGTACTTC.